This paragraph covers one T cell receptor (beta chain) sequence. Its antigen is unidentified. Clones were read by immunoSEQ multiplex PCR, and TCRdb kept only the in-frame ones, dropping some. The sample includes 150,000 to 200,000 clones, 88% of them seen just once. The CDR3 sequence is 15 residues long. Germline CDR1 reads SQVTM; CDR2 reads ANQGSEA. The ends lost 2 bases at V and 3 bases at J; junction bases unmatched: 6. This sample was included in a study of lymphopenia after photon versus proton radiotherapy. Study results and limitations: Authors raise, but do not show, better survival with proton therapy. Oligoclonal CD8+ Temra expansion after nadir drove photon patients' diversity drop. Photon-treated patients lost naive T cells and TCR diversity; proton-treated stayed stable. Larger post-nadir TCR diversity loss correlated inversely with survival in deceased patients.

Sequences were derived from peripheral blood, sampled from a patient treated with photon-based radiotherapy. This sequence was found in a man in his fifties or sixties with gastric cancer. V usage is TRBV29-1 and J usage is TRBJ2-3; TRBD2 aligns across 9 bases. CDR3 sequence: CSVEPLAGVTDTQYF. The CDR3 DNA reads TGCAGCGTTGAACCTTTAGCGGGAGTAACAGATACGCAGTATTTT.